These 7 T cell receptor beta chains were all obtained from the same sample, sequenced in a study of blood T cell repertoires in COVID-19. Profiling relied on immunoSEQ multiplex PCR, and the TCRdb table lists in-frame clones only, not all of them. The sample consists of around 33,000 clones, about 90% of them appearing once. Sample: peripheral blood. The source of these receptors is an elderly man with acute or convalescent COVID-19.

This chain uses TRBV7-9 with TRBJ2-7; 13 nucleotides agree with TRBD2. The ends lost 4 bases at V and 6 bases at J; junction bases unmatched: 6. This CDR3 spans 15 amino acids. Germline CDR1 reads SEHNR; CDR2 reads FQNEAQ (reference sequence). The CDR3 DNA sequence: TGTGCCAGCAGCTCAGGACTAGCGGGGGTCAGCGAGCAGTACTTC. Its protein is CASSSGLAGVSEQYF.

The chain couples TRBV6-5 to TRBJ2-7, with a possible D match to TRBD2 (6 bases). The CDR3 has 13 amino acids. Trimming took off 5 bases at V and 3 bases at J, with 11 bases between the two ends. Germline CDR1 MNHEY, CDR2 SVGAGI. In DNA form, the CDR3 reads TGTGCCAGCAGTCGGGCGGGGAGCTACGAGCAGTACTTC. This encodes CASSRAGSYEQYF.

This clone was seen only a few times. The chain recombines TRBV7-9 with TRBJ1-1; 9 bases are a match to TRBD1. V shed 1 base, J shed 6 bases, and the junction held 3 bases outside the gene matches. The CDR3 sequence is 14 residues long. From germline, CDR1 is SEHNR and CDR2 FQNEAQ (reference sequence). CDR3 amino acids: CASSLGTGAPEAFF. CDR3 nucleotide sequence: TGTGCCAGCAGCTTAGGGACAGGGGCACCTGAAGCTTTCTTT. The variable domain in full, completed from reference TRBV7-9 and TRBJ1-1, reads DTGVSQNPRHKITKRGQNVTFRCDPISEHNRLYWYRQTLGQGPEFLTYFQNEAQLEKSRLLSDRFSAERPKGSFSTLEIQRTEQGDSAMYLCASSLGTGAPEAFFGQGTRLTVV.

J is TRBJ1-5 and V is TRBV4-1; D is undetermined. The V end was cut by 2 bases, the J end by 6 bases, with 8 bases between. Germline CDR1 reads MGHRA; CDR2 reads YSYEKL. This CDR3 has 13 residues. The CDR3 DNA sequence: TGCGCCAGCAGCCAACCTTCCGGTCAGCCCCAGCATTTT. Translated: CASSQPSGQPQHF.

The chain has TRBV30 and TRBJ2-2; D is undetermined. Trimming removed 0 bases from V and 8 bases from J, with 13 bases in between. The CDR3 spans 14 residues. In germline, CDR1 is GTSNPN, CDR2 SVGIG (reference sequence). The CDR3 reads CAWSVRLPPGELFF. In DNA, the CDR3 is TGTGCCTGGAGTGTACGTCTACCCCCGGGGGAGCTGTTTTTT.

The chain couples TRBV3-1 (or the pseudogene TRBV3-2) to TRBJ2-2; unclear D gene. Per germline, CDR1 LGHDT and CDR2 YNNKEL (reference sequence). This CDR3 comprises 13 residues. Trimming took off 4 bases at V and 7 bases at J, with 10 bases between the two ends. CDR3 sequence reads: CASSPLTGGELFF. CDR3 bases: TGTGCCAGCAGCCCCCTCACCGGCGGGGAGCTGTTTTTT.

The chain recombines TRBV7-9 with TRBJ1-4; tentatively, D is TRBD1 (5 bases). Germline CDR1 reads SEHNR; CDR2 reads FQNEAQ (reference sequence). The CDR3 runs to 16 residues. Trimming shortened V by 1 base and J by 6 bases, and 15 bases separated the two germline ends. CDR3 residues: CASSLGLAGKYEKLFF. In DNA, the CDR3 is TGTGCCAGCAGCTTAGGTTTGGCAGGGAAGTATGAAAAACTGTTTTTT.